This T cell receptor beta chain was found in a study of blood T cell repertoires in COVID-19. Germline V gene data show CDR1 as SEHNR and CDR2 as FQNEAQ (reference sequence). The V end was cut by 5 bases, the J end by 6 bases, with 13 bases between. This CDR3 has 14 residues. Profiling relied on immunoSEQ multiplex PCR, and the TCRdb table lists in-frame clones only, not all of them. The repertoire holds approximately 200,000 clones, with 65% to 90% as singletons. The chain is built from TRBV7-9 and TRBJ2-2; possibly TRBD2 for D (6 bases). Sequencing was done on a sample of PBMCs or T cells enriched from blood (not recorded which). This sequence originates from a man aged 35 to 55 who had recovered from COVID-19. The CDR3 DNA sequence: TGTGCCAGCAGCCCTCACCCGGGGGCCGGGGAGCTGTTTTTT. Its protein product is CASSPHPGAGELFF.